The source of this T cell receptor beta chain is a study of T-cell reconstitution after alpha-beta-depleted transplantation in children. Study-level points and caveats: Alpha-beta T cells about two months after transplant reportedly derived from several hundred expanded graft clones. By one year post-transplant, T-cell counts and diversity largely arose from T cells that were newly produced. Surviving recipient T cells and intrathymic progenitors accounted for some patients' high TCRbeta diversity at day 60.

A TCRbeta library incorporating unique molecular identifiers was prepared. Via MiXCR, TCRdb re-called the PCR reads, giving one row per CDR3 protein. The sample contains almost 250,000 distinct CDR3 sequences, about 25% of which appear only once. This clonotype was detected a few times. Its antigen is unknown. The receptor's source is a girl aged 2 to 10 with Fanconi anemia, due to receive a stem cell transplant. The sequenced sample was PBMCs, obtained before TCRalphabeta/CD19-depleted stem cell transplant.

CDR3 region: CAISDNLENIYEQYF. The CDR3 region has the DNA TGTGCCATCAGTGATAATTTGGAGAATATCTACGAGCAGTACTTC. The V and J genes are TRBV10-3 and TRBJ2-7; no reliable D call. CDR3 length equals 15 residues. With 3 bases removed from V and 3 bases from J, the gap between germline ends came to 15 bases. Germline loops: CDR1 ENHRY, CDR2 SYGVKD.